This entry lists 7 T cell receptor beta chains sequenced from one sample in a study of lymphopenia after photon versus proton radiotherapy. Profiled with immunoSEQ multiplex PCR; TCRdb holds only in-frame clones, not every one. Among more than 15,000 clones listed, just under 85% were seen once. The sample was peripheral blood, taken from a patient treated with photon-based radiotherapy. The source of these receptors is a woman aged 45-65 years with pancreatic cancer.

The V and J genes are TRBV7-8 and TRBJ1-2; D possibly corresponds to TRBD1 (5 bases). The V and J ends lost 0 bases and 4 bases respectively, with 12 bases between them. This CDR3 region has 15 residues. In germline, CDR1 is SGHVS, CDR2 FQNEAQ. CDR3 sequence (DNA): TGTGCCAGCAGCTTAGCGTCCGGGGGGGGCTATGGCTACACCTTC. Translating it yields CASSLASGGGYGYTF.

This clone was counted a few times. The chain uses TRBV5-6 and TRBJ1-4, with 7 nucleotides matching TRBD1. The length of the CDR3 is 14 residues. Per the germline V gene, CDR1 is SGHDT and CDR2 is YYEEEE. The V and J ends lost 5 bases and 2 bases, in that order; junction bases with no gene match: 3. In DNA, the CDR3 is TGTGCCAGCAGACGCAGGGGGACTAATGAAAAACTGTTTTTT. Amino acids: CASRRRGTNEKLFF.

The rearrangement links TRBV7-2 to TRBJ2-5; tentatively, D is TRBD2 (6 bases). Germline CDR1 reads SGHTA; CDR2 reads FQGNSA. V was shortened by 5 bases and J by 5 bases, with 15 bases between the two germline ends. The CDR3 is made up of 14 amino acids. Here the CDR3 reads CASSPRAGRETQYF. As DNA, the CDR3 is TGTGCCAGCAGCCCAAGGGCAGGGAGGGAGACCCAGTACTTC.

This clone was counted between two and nine times. The rearrangement joins TRBV11-2 to TRBJ2-5; TRBD1 aligns across 7 bases. Germline loops: CDR1 SGHAT, CDR2 FQNNGV. Trimming cost V 0 bases and J 2 bases; bases outside gene matches: 3. This CDR3 spans 15 amino acids. CDR3 DNA sequence: TGTGCCAGCAGCTTAGATGGGGACAGTCAAGAGACCCAGTACTTC. Its protein product is CASSLDGDSQETQYF.

The table lists this clone with a few counts. The rearrangement links TRBV7-8 to TRBJ2-2, with 9 bases lining up with TRBD1. The germline CDR1 and CDR2 sequences are SGHVS and FQNEAQ. V shed 4 bases and J 2 bases; nucleotides not matched to a gene: 11. This CDR3 is 18 amino acids long. CDR3 nucleotide sequence: TGTGCCAGCAGCTCTCAAATTCCGGGACAGGGAAACACCGGGGAGCTGTTTTTT. Translation: CASSSQIPGQGNTGELFF.

The chain links TRBV6-5 to TRBJ2-2; 10 bases align to TRBD1. Trimming took 10 bases from V and 6 from J; bases not matched to a gene: 11. The CDR3 totals 15 residues. Germline values: CDR1 MNHEY, CDR2 SVGAGI. This CDR3 reads CATSPGQGIAGELFF. Written as DNA, the CDR3 is TGTGCCACCTCCCCGGGACAGGGGATTGCCGGGGAGCTGTTTTTT.

The rearrangement uses TRBV27 and TRBJ2-3; D is unresolved. Germline CDR1 reads MNHEY; CDR2 reads SMNVEV (reference sequence). V lost 2 bases and J lost 2, with 8 bases in between. The CDR3 consists of 14 residues. The CDR3 DNA reads as TGTGCCAGCAGTTTAACGGGTGACACAGATACGCAGTATTTT. The encoded protein is CASSLTGDTDTQYF.